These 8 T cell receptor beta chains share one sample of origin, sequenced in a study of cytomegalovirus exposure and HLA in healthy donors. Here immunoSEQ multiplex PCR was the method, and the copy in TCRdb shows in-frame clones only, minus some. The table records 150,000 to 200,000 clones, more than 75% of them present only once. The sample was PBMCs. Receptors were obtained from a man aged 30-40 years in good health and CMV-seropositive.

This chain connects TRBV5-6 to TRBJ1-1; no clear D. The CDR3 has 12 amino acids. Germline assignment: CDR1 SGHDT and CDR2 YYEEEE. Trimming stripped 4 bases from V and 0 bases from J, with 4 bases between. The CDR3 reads CASSVMNTEAFF. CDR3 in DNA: TGTGCCAGCAGCGTCATGAACACTGAAGCTTTCTTT. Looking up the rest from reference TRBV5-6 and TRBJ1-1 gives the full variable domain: DAGVTQSPTHLIKTRGQQVTLRCSPKSGHDTVSWYQQALGQGPQFIFQYYEEEERQRGNFPDRFSGHQFPNYSSELNVNALLLGDSALYLCASSVMNTEAFFGQGTRLTVV.

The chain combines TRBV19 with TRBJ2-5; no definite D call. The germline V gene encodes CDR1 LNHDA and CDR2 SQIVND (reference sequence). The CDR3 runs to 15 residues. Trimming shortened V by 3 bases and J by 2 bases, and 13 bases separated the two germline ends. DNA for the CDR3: TGTGCCAGTAGTATGTCCGGTGTCGGGCAAGAGACCCAGTACTTC. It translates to CASSMSGVGQETQYF.

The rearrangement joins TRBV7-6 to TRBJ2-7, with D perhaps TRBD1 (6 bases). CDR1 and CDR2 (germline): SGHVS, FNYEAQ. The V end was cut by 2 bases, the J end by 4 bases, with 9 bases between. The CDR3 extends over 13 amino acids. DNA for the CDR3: TGTGCCAGCAGCTTACGAGGACAGTACGAGCAGTACTTC. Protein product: CASSLRGQYEQYF.

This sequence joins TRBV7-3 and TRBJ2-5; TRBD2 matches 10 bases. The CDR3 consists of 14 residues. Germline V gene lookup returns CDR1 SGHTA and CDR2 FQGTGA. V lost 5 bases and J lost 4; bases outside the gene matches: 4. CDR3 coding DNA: TGTGCCAGCAGCCAGGGGACTAGCGTAGAGACCCAGTACTTC. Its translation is CASSQGTSVETQYF.

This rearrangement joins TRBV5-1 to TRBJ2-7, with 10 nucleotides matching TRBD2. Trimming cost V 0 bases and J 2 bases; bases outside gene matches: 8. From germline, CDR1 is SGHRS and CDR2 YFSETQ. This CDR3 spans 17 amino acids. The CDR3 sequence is CASSLVSGGTATYEQYF. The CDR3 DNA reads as TGCGCCAGCAGCTTGGTTAGCGGGGGGACGGCTACCTACGAGCAGTACTTC.

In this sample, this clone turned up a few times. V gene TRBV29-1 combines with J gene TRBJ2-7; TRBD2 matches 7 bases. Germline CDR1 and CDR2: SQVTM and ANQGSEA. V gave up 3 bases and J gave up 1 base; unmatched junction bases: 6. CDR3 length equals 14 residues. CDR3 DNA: TGCAGCGTTGAGCGGGGTAGCGGGTCCTACGAGCAGTACTTC. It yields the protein CSVERGSGSYEQYF.

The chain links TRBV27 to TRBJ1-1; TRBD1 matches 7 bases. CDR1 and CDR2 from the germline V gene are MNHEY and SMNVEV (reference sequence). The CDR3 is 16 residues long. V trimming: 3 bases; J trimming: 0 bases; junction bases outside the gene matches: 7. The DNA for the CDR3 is TGTGCCAGCAGTTTTGGACAGGCCTTCATGAACACTGAAGCTTTCTTT. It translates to CASSFGQAFMNTEAFF.

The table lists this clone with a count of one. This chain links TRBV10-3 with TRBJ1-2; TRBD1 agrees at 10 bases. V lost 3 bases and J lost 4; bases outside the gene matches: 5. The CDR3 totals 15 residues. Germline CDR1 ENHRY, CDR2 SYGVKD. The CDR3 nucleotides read TGTGCCATCAGTGACGGGACAGGGGCGAGCTATGGCTACACCTTC. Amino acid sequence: CAISDGTGASYGYTF.